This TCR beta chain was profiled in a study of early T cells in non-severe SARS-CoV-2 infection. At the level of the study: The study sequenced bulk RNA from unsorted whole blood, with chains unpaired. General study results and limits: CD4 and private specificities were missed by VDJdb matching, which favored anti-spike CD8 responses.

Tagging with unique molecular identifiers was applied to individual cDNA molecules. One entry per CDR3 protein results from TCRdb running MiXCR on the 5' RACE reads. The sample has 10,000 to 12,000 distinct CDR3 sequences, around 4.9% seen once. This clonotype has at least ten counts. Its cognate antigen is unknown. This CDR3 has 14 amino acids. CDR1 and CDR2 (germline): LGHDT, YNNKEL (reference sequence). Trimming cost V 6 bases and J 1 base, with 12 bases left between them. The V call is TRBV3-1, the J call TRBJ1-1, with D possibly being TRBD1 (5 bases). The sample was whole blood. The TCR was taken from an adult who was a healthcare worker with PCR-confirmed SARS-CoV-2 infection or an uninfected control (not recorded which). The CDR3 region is CASSPGLQNTEAFF. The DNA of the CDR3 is TGTGCCAGCAGTCCGGGACTGCAGAACACTGAAGCTTTCTTT.